This T cell receptor beta chain comes out of a study of T cell changes during pregnancy in multiple sclerosis. Clones were sequenced by immunoSEQ multiplex PCR, and TCRdb holds only the in-frame ones, with some missing. Of under 45,000 clones listed, around 93% are singletons. The J segment lost 2 bases and the V segment lost 6 bases, leaving 4 bases of the junction unmatched. There are 15 residues in the CDR3. In germline, CDR1 is MGHDK, CDR2 SYGVNS. The chain recombines TRBV25-1 with TRBJ2-2, with TRBD2 identical over 9 bases. Here the sequenced sample was CD4+ T cells from peripheral blood mononuclear cells, taken in the third trimester of pregnancy. The source of this sequence is a female donor with multiple sclerosis, enrolled in a pregnancy study. The CDR3 DNA reads as TGTGCCAGCAGGGCTAGCGGGATTAACACCGGGGAGCTGTTTTTT. Translated: CASRASGINTGELFF.